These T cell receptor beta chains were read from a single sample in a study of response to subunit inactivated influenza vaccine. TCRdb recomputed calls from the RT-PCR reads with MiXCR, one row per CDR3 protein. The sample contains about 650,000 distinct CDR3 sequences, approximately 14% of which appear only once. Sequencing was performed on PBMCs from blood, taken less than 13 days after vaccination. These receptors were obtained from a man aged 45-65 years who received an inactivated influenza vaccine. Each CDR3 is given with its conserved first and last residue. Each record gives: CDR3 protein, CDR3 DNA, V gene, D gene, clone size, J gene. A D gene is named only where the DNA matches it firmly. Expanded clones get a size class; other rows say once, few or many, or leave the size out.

CASSLARSPGANVLTF TGTGCCAGCAGCTTAGCGAGGAGTCCTGGGGCCAACGTCCTGACTTTC TRBV7-8 - few TRBJ2-6
CASKTLPSGPQASQYF TGTGCCAGTAAGACTTTGCCTAGCGGCCCGCAAGCGTCCCAGTACTTC TRBV27 TRBD2 many TRBJ2-5
CASSQEYREGYTF TGCGCCAGCAGCCAGGAATACAGGGAGGGCTACACCTTC TRBV4-3 - - TRBJ1-2
CASSYSGPAAYYEQYF TGTGCTAGCAGTTACTCCGGCCCGGCGGCCTACTACGAGCAGTACTTC TRBV6-2/TRBV6-3 - once TRBJ2-7
CASSYRRIAGGHNEQFF TGTGCCAGCAGTTACCGACGTATAGCGGGGGGGCACAATGAGCAGTTCTTC TRBV6-2/TRBV6-3 TRBD2 - TRBJ2-1
CAISPTLNTYNEQFF TGTGCCATCAGCCCCACCCTTAACACCTACAATGAGCAGTTCTTC TRBV10-3 - - TRBJ2-1
CASSQERSGHRKNEQFF TGTGCCAGCAGCCAGGAGAGGTCCGGACACAGGAAGAATGAGCAGTTCTTC TRBV4-2 - - TRBJ2-1
CASSATGVGDGYTF TGTGCCAGCAGTGCCACAGGGGTGGGGGATGGCTACACCTTC TRBV12-3/TRBV12-4 TRBD1 few TRBJ1-2
CASSLDRMSSYEQYF TGTGCCAGCAGCTTAGACCGGATGAGCTCCTACGAGCAGTACTTC TRBV7-2 - - TRBJ2-7
CASSLASRGGYNEQFF TGTGCCAGCAGCTTAGCTTCTCGCGGGGGCTACAATGAGCAGTTCTTC TRBV7-8 TRBD2 - TRBJ2-1
CASSRRPVRNTEAFF TGTGCCAGCAGTAGGAGACCTGTTCGGAACACTGAAGCTTTCTTT TRBV12-3/TRBV12-4 - - TRBJ1-1
CATSRDRLANEKLFF TGTGCCACCAGCCGAGACAGGTTGGCTAATGAAAAACTGTTTTTT TRBV15 - few TRBJ1-4
CASSTFGGEEQYF TGTGCCAGCAGCACTTTTGGGGGCGAGGAGCAGTACTTC TRBV7-9 - - TRBJ2-7
CASTKGDRGLNYEQYF TGTGCCAGCACTAAGGGGGACAGGGGGCTCAACTACGAGCAGTACTTC TRBV28 TRBD1 few TRBJ2-7
CASSTGQGGNSPLHF TGCGCCAGCAGCACGGGACAGGGAGGAAATTCACCCCTCCACTTT TRBV5-1 TRBD1 few TRBJ1-6
CSVRRRGQATDTQYF TGCAGCGTTCGGAGGAGGGGGCAGGCCACAGATACGCAGTATTTT TRBV29-1 - - TRBJ2-3
CASTAASSSYNEQFF TGTGCCAGCACCGCCGCCTCGAGCTCCTACAATGAGCAGTTCTTC TRBV6-2/TRBV6-3 - - TRBJ2-1
CASSPTSGSSPDTQYF TGTGCCAGCAGCCCTACCAGCGGGAGTAGCCCAGATACGCAGTATTTT TRBV28 TRBD2 once TRBJ2-3
CASHPPGQKGETQYF TGTGCCAGTCACCCCCCGGGACAGAAAGGGGAGACCCAGTACTTC TRBV6-1 TRBD1 few TRBJ2-5
CASSQERVTGNTIYF TGTGCCAGCAGCCAAGAGCGAGTCACTGGAAACACCATATATTTT TRBV14 - few TRBJ1-3
CSARPTGNEQFF TGCAGTGCTAGACCGACAGGGAATGAGCAGTTCTTC TRBV20-1 TRBD1 few TRBJ2-1
CASSSQTGERQFF TGTGCCAGCAGCTCCCAAACAGGGGAAAGGCAGTTCTTC TRBV7-9 TRBD1 few TRBJ2-1
CAGSFRGNYNEQFF TGTGCCGGCAGCTTCCGCGGGAACTACAATGAGCAGTTCTTC TRBV11-2 - - TRBJ2-1
CASREGTGVGANVLTF TGTGCCAGCAGAGAAGGGACAGGGGTTGGGGCCAACGTCCTGACTTTC TRBV6-1 TRBD1 few TRBJ2-6
CASSVADSTNEQFF TGTGCCAGCAGCGTAGCGGACAGCACCAATGAGCAGTTCTTC TRBV9 - few TRBJ2-1
CASSQGSWTSGKSEQFF TGTGCCAGCAGCCAAGGTTCTTGGACTAGCGGAAAGAGTGAGCAGTTCTTC TRBV4-2 TRBD2 few TRBJ2-1